Listed below are T cell receptor beta chains from one sample, sequenced in a study of blood T cell repertoires in COVID-19. Measured with immunoSEQ multiplex PCR; TCRdb has only the in-frame clones, and not every one. The table lists over 400,000 clones, about 88% of them singletons. Sequencing was performed on peripheral blood. Receptors were obtained from a woman in her 50s with COVID-19, enrolled during active disease. The CDR3 runs from the conserved cysteine through the conserved F or W. The D gene is left open where the match is weak. Rows may omit the clone size; those that give it use once, few, many or a size class.

J | size | D | V | CDR3 | DNA
TRBJ2-7 | - | TRBD1 | TRBV5-1 | CASSFGQGSGYEQYF | TGCGCCAGCAGCTTTGGACAGGGAAGTGGCTACGAGCAGTACTTC
TRBJ2-7 | - | - | TRBV28 | CASSLQAYEQYF | TGTGCCAGCAGCTTACAGGCCTACGAGCAGTACTTC
TRBJ1-6 | - | - | TRBV5-6 | CASSWAGRNSPLHF | TGTGCCAGCAGCTGGGCAGGGCGGAATTCACCCCTCCACTTT
TRBJ1-4 | - | - | TRBV29-1 | CSVNREGEKLFF | TGCAGCGTTAATAGGGAGGGTGAAAAACTGTTTTTT
TRBJ2-7 | - | - | TRBV6-2/TRBV6-3 | CASSYDPGAYEQYF | TGTGCCAGCAGTTACGATCCGGGGGCCTACGAGCAGTACTTC
TRBJ2-5 | - | TRBD2 | TRBV19 | CASSPMGGKETQYF | TGTGCCAGTAGTCCGATGGGGGGGAAAGAGACCCAGTACTTC
TRBJ2-7 | - | - | TRBV7-2 | CASSHLDTSYEQYF | TGTGCCAGCAGCCACCTGGACACCTCCTACGAGCAGTACTTC
TRBJ1-5 | - | - | TRBV27 | CASSSYSNQPQHF | TGTGCCAGCAGTTCTTATAGCAATCAGCCCCAGCATTTT
TRBJ2-3 | once | TRBD2 | TRBV5-1 | CASSVIGSGADTQYF | TGCGCCAGCAGCGTCATCGGTAGCGGGGCAGATACGCAGTATTTT
TRBJ2-3 | - | TRBD2 | TRBV15 | CATSRGDGGVGDTQYF | TGTGCCACCAGCAGGGGTGATGGGGGGGTCGGAGATACGCAGTATTTT
TRBJ1-1 | few | - | TRBV6-1 | CASSAEQGGKDTEAFF | TGTGCCAGCAGTGCCGAACAGGGTGGGAAGGACACTGAAGCTTTCTTT
TRBJ2-2 | - | TRBD2 | TRBV5-6 | CASSPTSGGYTGELFF | TGTGCCAGCAGCCCGACTAGCGGGGGATACACCGGGGAGCTGTTTTTT
TRBJ1-3 | - | - | TRBV28 | CASSLLGQRGNTIYF | TGTGCCAGCAGTTTGCTTGGACAAAGGGGAAACACCATATATTTT
TRBJ1-3 | - | - | TRBV2 | CASRRGFSSGNTIYF | TGTGCCAGCAGGAGGGGGTTTAGCTCTGGAAACACCATATATTTT
TRBJ2-5 | - | - | TRBV6-5 | CASSPLRGAQETQYF | TGTGCCAGCAGCCCACTACGGGGGGCCCAAGAGACCCAGTACTTC
TRBJ2-1 | - | - | TRBV6-5 | CASGVQGISDEQFF | TGTGCCAGCGGCGTCCAGGGTATAAGCGATGAGCAGTTCTTC
TRBJ2-7 | - | - | TRBV2 | CASSEAGGTYEQYF | TGTGCCAGCAGTGAAGCGGGGGGAACCTACGAGCAGTACTTC
TRBJ2-2 | - | - | TRBV5-1 | CASSLQGGDTGELFF | TGCGCCAGCAGCTTGCAAGGGGGAGACACCGGGGAGCTGTTTTTT
TRBJ1-4 | - | TRBD1 | TRBV2 | CASSRGEGQGVEKLFF | TGTGCCAGCAGCAGAGGGGAAGGACAGGGTGTTGAAAAACTGTTTTTT
TRBJ2-1 | - | - | TRBV5-1 | CASSLAQGVRNEQFF | TGCGCCAGCAGCTTGGCGCAGGGCGTACGCAATGAGCAGTTCTTC
TRBJ2-7 | - | - | TRBV7-3 | CASSPARRTYEQYF | TGTGCCAGCAGCCCTGCGAGGCGGACCTACGAGCAGTACTTC
TRBJ1-1 | - | - | TRBV19 | CASSSGALGTEAFF | TGTGCCAGTAGTAGTGGGGCGCTGGGCACTGAAGCTTTCTTT
TRBJ1-2 | - | - | TRBV2 | CASSGLLAALWDYTF | TGTGCCAGCAGTGGACTATTGGCGGCGCTATGGGACTACACCTTC
TRBJ2-7 | few | - | TRBV28 | CASSPPTGAYEQYF | TGTGCCAGCAGCCCCCCTACCGGGGCCTACGAGCAGTACTTC
TRBJ1-2 | - | - | TRBV24-1 | CATSLTWASGYTF | TGTGCCACCAGCTTGACCTGGGCCAGTGGCTACACCTTC
TRBJ2-2 | - | - | TRBV6-4 | CASNPTGDTGELFF | TGTGCCAGCAACCCGACAGGAGACACCGGGGAGCTGTTTTTT
TRBJ1-1 | - | - | TRBV21-1 | CASSKKREMDRGRDTEAFF | TGTGCCAGCAGCAAAAAGCGTGAGATGGACAGGGGGCGAGACACTGAAGCTTTCTTT
TRBJ2-5 | - | - | TRBV18 | CASSPSGGFETQYF | TGTGCCAGCTCACCGTCCGGAGGATTCGAGACCCAGTACTTC
TRBJ1-6 | - | TRBD1 | TRBV7-9 | CASSSGQAEITLHF | TGTGCCAGCAGTTCCGGACAGGCCGAAATCACCCTCCACTTT
TRBJ1-1 | - | TRBD1 | TRBV5-1 | CASSLAFGTGGKITEAFF | TGCGCCAGCAGCTTGGCCTTTGGGACAGGGGGGAAAATCACTGAAGCTTTCTTT
TRBJ1-2 | - | - | TRBV6-5 | CASGTRTGGYTF | TGTGCCAGCGGGACAAGGACTGGCGGCTACACCTTC
TRBJ1-1 | few | TRBD1 | TRBV25-1 | CASRPGTGGTEAFF | TGTGCCAGCAGACCCGGGACAGGGGGCACTGAAGCTTTCTTT
TRBJ2-2 | - | TRBD2 | TRBV27 | CASSSGLAGLTGELFF | TGTGCCAGCAGTTCGGGACTAGCGGGCCTCACCGGGGAGCTGTTTTTT
TRBJ2-2 | once | - | TRBV7-9 | CASSHPQRFGGELFF | TGTGCCAGCAGCCACCCACAGCGGTTCGGCGGGGAGCTGTTTTTT
TRBJ2-5 | - | TRBD2 | TRBV7-9 | CASSLGVGGAPETQYF | TGTGCCAGCAGCTTAGGCGTCGGGGGGGCCCCAGAGACCCAGTACTTC
TRBJ1-5 | - | TRBD1 | TRBV7-9 | CASTEGARQPQHF | TGTGCCAGCACCGAGGGGGCGAGACAGCCCCAGCATTTT